A single sample gave rise to the 11 T cell receptor beta chains below, sequenced in a study of monozygotic twins with inflammatory bowel disease. With the 5' RACE reads reprocessed, TCRdb shows one record per CDR3 protein and no DNA. The sample includes 300,000 to 400,000 distinct CDR3 sequences. Material for sequencing was blood. These receptors all stem from a human donor with ulcerative colitis or Crohn's disease, or a healthy co-twin of an affected twin (not recorded which).

The chain is built from TRBV11-2 and TRBJ2-7; TCRdb indicates TRBD1, and absent DNA this call remains unverified. The CDR3 spans 16 residues. In germline, CDR1 is SGHAT, CDR2 FQNNGV. CDR3 in amino acids: CASSLGAGSSSYEQYF.

The chain uses TRBV7-2 and TRBJ1-6. CDR1 and CDR2 from the germline V gene are SGHTA and FQGNSA. This CDR3 has 14 residues. CDR3 residues: CASSFRQDRSPLHF.

This chain connects TRBV6-5 to TRBJ2-5; the D gene TCRdb calls, TRBD1, cannot be checked with no DNA. The CDR3 covers 15 residues. Germline CDR1 and CDR2: MNHEY and SVGAGI. This chain's CDR3 is CASSYRGTGKETQYF.

The V call is TRBV7-2, the J call TRBJ2-7; there is no DNA to check the TCRdb D call of TRBD1. Germline-derived CDR1 and CDR2 are SGHTA and FQGNSA. The CDR3 is 14 amino acids. The CDR3 protein is CASTRDRVPYEQYF. Together with reference TRBV7-2 and TRBJ2-7, the CDR3 gives the full variable domain: GAGVSQSPSNKVTEKGKDVELRCDPISGHTALYWYRQSLGQGLEFLIYFQGNSAPDKSGLPSDRFSAERTGGSVSTLTIQRTQQEDSAVYLCASTRDRVPYEQYFGPGTRLTVT.

The chain is built from TRBV2 and TRBJ2-2; no DNA is available, so the TRBD2 call from TCRdb remains unchecked. The CDR3 is 14 residues long. Germline lookup yields CDR1 SNHLY and CDR2 FYNNEI. The CDR3: CASRGDSNTGELFF.

The chain joins TRBV6-6 to TRBJ1-2. This CDR3 has 12 residues. The V gene's germline CDR1 is MNHNY and CDR2 SVGAGI (reference sequence). CDR3 in amino acids: CASSYSSSGYTF.

The chain carries TRBV7-8 and TRBJ2-3; TCRdb selects TRBD2, and the lack of DNA leaves this call unchecked. The CDR3 loop spans 16 amino acids. The germline CDR1 and CDR2 sequences are SGHVS and FQNEAQ. The CDR3 spells CASGLQGGRSTDTQYF.

The chain employs TRBV10-3 and TRBJ1-3. CDR1 is ENHRY and CDR2 is SYGVKD in the germline V gene. The CDR3 spans 12 residues. This CDR3 reads CAISSYGNTIYF.

This chain joins TRBV18 and TRBJ2-1. The germline CDR1 and CDR2 sequences are KGHSH and LQKENI. The CDR3 consists of 11 residues. The CDR3 spells CASSPVNEQFF.

CDR3 residues: CASRPGQGGYTF. The gene calls are TRBV27 and TRBJ1-2; TCRdb outputs TRBD1, but without DNA this stays unchecked. The length of the CDR3 is 12 residues. Germline V gene lookup returns CDR1 MNHEY and CDR2 SMNVEV (reference sequence).

J is TRBJ2-2 and V is TRBV30. Germline lookup yields CDR1 GTSNPN and CDR2 SVGIG (reference sequence). There are 16 residues in the CDR3. The CDR3 protein is CAWSVLNTMSTGELFF.